A single sample is the source of the 14 T cell receptor beta chains below, sequenced in a study of regulatory T cells in long-lasting Graves disease. With iRepertoire HTBI primers and Arm-PCR of CDR3 regions, TCR beta libraries were built. One entry per CDR3 protein, called by TCRdb with MiXCR from the multiplex PCR reads. The sample shows a few hundred thousand distinct CDR3 sequences, 23% of them seen only once. Time point here: persistent/refractory GD, antithyroid drugs over 5 years with positive TRAb. Extracted PBMC RNA gave rise to the TCR library. The sample consisted of peripheral blood mononuclear cells (PBMCs), taken when the disease was refractory, from a patient treated with antithyroid drugs. These receptor sequences come from a female donor with Graves disease.

This clonotype was seen ten or more times. The chain has TRBV28 and TRBJ2-7, with 7 bases lining up with TRBD2. The V segment lost 5 bases and the J segment 6 bases; nucleotides outside the gene matches: 13. CDR1 and CDR2 (germline): MDHEN, SYDVKM. This CDR3 has 15 residues. CDR3 loop: CASSRPGAGVPEQYF. CDR3 nucleotides: TGTGCCAGCAGTCGCCCCGGGGCGGGAGTACCCGAGCAGTACTTC.

This clonotype has ten or more counts. It is unclear where the CDR3 begins or ends on the DNA, so no DNA is shown, and the CDR3 is as TCRdb lists it. V is TRBV5-1 and J is TRBJ1-1; the table's D call TRBD1 went unverified against the DNA. The CDR3 has 14 residues if both end residues are counted. Germline V lookup: CDR1 SGHRS, CDR2 YFSETQ. Here the CDR3 reads CASKDTVGQGSFIF.

This sequence joins TRBV5-1 and TRBJ1-2; no clear D. The CDR3 totals 14 residues. The V end lost 1 base, the J end lost 4 bases, and 11 bases lay between the germline ends. Germline V lookup: CDR1 SGHRS, CDR2 YFSETQ. The CDR3 DNA reads TGCGCCAGCAGCTTGACAGAACTACCCTATGGCTACACCTTC. Its protein product is CASSLTELPYGYTF.

The chain joins TRBV4-2 to TRBJ1-1; D gene unclear. V gave up 1 base and J gave up 8 bases, with 11 bases separating them. Germline V lookup: CDR1 LGHNA, CDR2 YNFKEQ. This CDR3 region has 13 residues. CDR3 region: CASSQVGEGEAFF. The CDR3, as DNA: TGTGCCAGCAGCCAAGTGGGCGAAGGCGAAGCTTTCTTT.

This clonotype was detected ten times or more. This chain links TRBV6-1 with TRBJ2-5; 10 bases map to TRBD2. V dropped 10 bases and J dropped 2; count of bases not matched to a gene: 4. The CDR3 loop spans 13 amino acids. Germline CDR1 and CDR2: MNHNS and SASEGT. The CDR3: CATLAGGQETQYF. The CDR3 DNA sequence: TGTGCCACCTTAGCGGGAGGTCAAGAGACCCAGTACTTC.

CDR3 sequence reads: CASSDEGRPNYGYTF. CDR3 nucleotides: TGTGCCAGCAGCGATGAGGGACGGCCTAACTATGGCTACACCTTC. The gene calls are TRBV2 and TRBJ1-2, with TRBD1 as a possible D gene (5 bases). Germline loops: CDR1 SNHLY, CDR2 FYNNEI. V lost 6 bases to trimming and J lost 0 bases, with 14 bases between them. The CDR3 has 15 amino acids. The whole variable domain, remainder taken from reference TRBV2 and TRBJ1-2, is EPEVTQTPSHQVTQMGQEVILRCVPISNHLYFYWYRQILGQKVEFLVSFYNNEISEKSEIFDDQFSVERPDGSNFTLKIRSTKLEDSAMYFCASSDEGRPNYGYTFGSGTRLTVV.

This clonotype was seen a few times. The genes are TRBV9 and TRBJ1-1; 7 bases align to TRBD1. The CDR3 loop spans 14 amino acids. V was pared by 0 bases and J by 7 bases, with 6 bases of the junction left unmatched. Germline V CDR1 and CDR2: SGDLS, YYNGEE. This CDR3 is CASSVVTGAIEAFF. The CDR3, as DNA: TGTGCCAGCAGCGTAGTAACAGGGGCAATTGAAGCTTTCTTT.

This clonotype was seen a handful of times. The CDR3 spells CASRYGGRGDTEAFF. The CDR3 region has the DNA TGTGCCAGCAGATACGGAGGGAGGGGCGACACTGAAGCTTTCTTT. The chain recombines TRBV14 with TRBJ1-1, with D possibly being TRBD1 (5 bases). Germline loops: CDR1 SGHDN, CDR2 FVKESK. Trimming removed 6 bases at V and 3 bases at J, with 17 bases between. This CDR3 spans 15 amino acids.

J is TRBJ1-1 and V is TRBV11-2; a possible D gene is TRBD1 (6 bases). The V gene's germline CDR1 is SGHAT and CDR2 FQNNGV. Trimming left V 5 bases short and J 0 bases short, with 19 bases between. The CDR3 has 17 residues. The CDR3 DNA is TGTGCCAGCAGCCCTTATTCCCGGACAGTAATGAACACTGAAGCTTTCTTT. Translated, it gives CASSPYSRTVMNTEAFF.

This clonotype was recorded many times. The chain joins TRBV12-3 or TRBV12-4 to TRBJ1-5; D unclear. Trimming removed 5 bases from V and 1 base from J, with 9 bases in between. The length of the CDR3 is 14 residues. The CDR3 reads CASSRSRSNQPQHF. CDR3 bases: TGTGCCAGCAGTCGAAGTCGAAGCAATCAGCCCCAGCATTTT.

V usage is TRBV12-3 or TRBV12-4 and J usage is TRBJ2-5; weak D call: TRBD1 (5 bases). This CDR3 is 13 amino acids long. Trimming stripped 5 bases from V and 6 bases from J, with 13 bases between. Here the CDR3 reads CASSPGPQQTQYF. The CDR3 bases are TGTGCCAGCAGTCCAGGGCCTCAGCAGACCCAGTACTTC.

The rearrangement uses TRBV6-1 and TRBJ1-4, with a tentative D call TRBD1 (5 bases). The CDR3 is made up of 16 amino acids. V was clipped by 6 bases and J by 0 bases, with 14 bases between them. Germline values: CDR1 MNHNS, CDR2 SASEGT. This CDR3 reads CASSRFQGATNEKLFF. The CDR3 DNA follows: TGTGCCAGCAGCCGGTTCCAGGGTGCAACTAATGAAAAACTGTTTTTT.

The chain joins TRBV6-1 to TRBJ1-1, with D possibly TRBD1 on 5 matching bases. The CDR3 runs to 14 residues. CDR1 and CDR2 from the germline V gene are MNHNS and SASEGT. V was pared by 6 bases and J by 0 bases, with 11 bases between. The CDR3 sequence: CASRGALLNTEAFF. The CDR3 region has the DNA TGTGCCAGCAGAGGGGCACTCCTGAACACTGAAGCTTTCTTT.

The chain joins TRBV5-1 to TRBJ2-7; perhaps TRBD1 as D (5 bases). Deletions cut 4 bases from V and 3 bases from J, with 11 bases between. Germline CDR1 reads SGHRS; CDR2 reads YFSETQ. This CDR3 is 13 amino acids long. DNA for the CDR3: TGCGCCAGCAGCCCGGAAGGGGTCTACGAGCAGTACTTC. Translating gives CASSPEGVYEQYF.